This T cell receptor beta chain was captured in a study of shared clonotypes between healthy human individuals. The overall study: CD4 naive and CD4 memory each took three plates per donor, while CD8 naive took two and CD8 memory one.

Naive CD8 cells comprised CD45RO-negative, CCR7-positively selected cells, excluding terminally differentiated effector memory CD45RA+ cells. CDR1 is LGHNT and CDR2 is FRNRAP in the germline V gene. The germline V and J ends were trimmed by 3 bases and 5 bases, with 10 bases remaining between them. CDR3 length: 13 amino acids. Assay used: immunoSEQ multiplex PCR; TCRdb lists only in-frame clones, some missing. Among 800,000 or so clones listed, 96% were seen once. The source material was naive CD8+ T cells sorted from blood. This clonotype was sampled from a young man in good health. The chain joins TRBV12-5 to TRBJ1-1, with a possible D match to TRBD1 (5 bases). DNA for the CDR3: TGTGCTAGTGGTTTTAGCCGGGGGACTGAAGCTTTCTTT. This sequence encodes CASGFSRGTEAFF.